This T cell receptor (beta chain) emerged from a study of blood T cell repertoires in COVID-19. The overall study: Samples of COVID-19 (acute and convalescent) were obtained from the United States, Italy and Spain. Sample material is recorded as cDNA or gDNA derived from T cells, B-cell-depleted T cells, or PBMCs.

Clones were sequenced by immunoSEQ multiplex PCR, and TCRdb holds only the in-frame ones, with some missing. Of around 180,000 clones in the sample, 74% are singletons; the top ten hold about 3%. A few counts support this clone. Germline-derived CDR1 and CDR2 are LGHDT and YNNKEL (reference sequence). Trimming removed 2 bases at V and 2 bases at J, with 11 bases between. The CDR3 has 15 amino acids. This TCR came from a woman at least 80 years old with acute or convalescent COVID-19. Sequencing input: peripheral blood. J is TRBJ2-3 and V is TRBV3-1 (or the pseudogene TRBV3-2); D is unclear. CDR3 protein: CASSQSQAYTDTQYF. The CDR3 DNA sequence: TGTGCCAGCAGCCAATCTCAGGCTTACACAGATACGCAGTATTTT.